This T cell receptor beta chain was profiled in a study of blood T cell repertoires in COVID-19. V shed 6 bases and J shed 1 base, with 10 bases lying between them. The CDR3 is 14 amino acids. The germline V gene has CDR1 KGHSH and CDR2 LQKENI. Assay used: immunoSEQ multiplex PCR; TCRdb lists only in-frame clones, some missing. The sample lists about 55,000 clones, 88% occurring once. This clone was recorded once. This chain links TRBV18 with TRBJ2-1; D possibly corresponds to TRBD1 (6 bases). Sequenced sample: peripheral blood. The sequence derives from a man between 60 and 75 years old with active COVID-19. CDR3: CASSRQDSYNEQFF. The CDR3 DNA reads as TGTGCCAGCTCCCGACAGGATTCCTACAATGAGCAGTTCTTC.